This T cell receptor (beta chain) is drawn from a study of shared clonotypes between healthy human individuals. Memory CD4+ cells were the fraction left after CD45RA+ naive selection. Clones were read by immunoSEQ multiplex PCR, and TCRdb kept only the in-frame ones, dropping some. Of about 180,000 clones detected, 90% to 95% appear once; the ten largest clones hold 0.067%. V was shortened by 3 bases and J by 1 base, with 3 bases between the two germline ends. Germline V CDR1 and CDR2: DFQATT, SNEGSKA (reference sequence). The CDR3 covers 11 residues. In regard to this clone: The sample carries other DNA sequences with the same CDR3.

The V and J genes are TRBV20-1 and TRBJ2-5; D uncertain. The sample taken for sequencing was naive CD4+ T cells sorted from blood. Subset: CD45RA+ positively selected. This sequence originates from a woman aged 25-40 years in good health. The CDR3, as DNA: TGCAGTGCTAGCGGCCAAGAGACCCAGTACTTC. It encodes CSASGQETQYF.